This T cell receptor beta chain came from a study of OX40 agonist ivuxolimab in advanced cancers. For the study at large: Checkpoint inhibitors had been given previously to under 50% of patients. Study findings and constraints: Compared with others, partial responders at 0.1-3.0 mg/kg displayed clonal expansion among the lowest. Certain nonresponding patients likewise had low normalized T-cell clonal expansion.

Generated by immunoSEQ multiplex PCR, the TCRdb table keeps only in-frame clones and is missing some. The table includes tens of thousands of clones, approximately 89% detected once. It was autoimmune disease history or systemic immunosuppression that excluded patients. Germline assignment: CDR1 LNHDA and CDR2 SQIVND (reference sequence). This CDR3 has 15 amino acids. The junction had 10 bases not matched to a gene; V was cut back by 5 bases and J by 5 bases. On this clone itself: Its antigen is as yet unknown.

The sequences come from CD4+ or CD8+ T cells sorted from blood, collected in a trial of the OX40 agonist ivuxolimab. V gene TRBV19 combines with J gene TRBJ2-3; 7 bases agree with TRBD2. The sequence came from an adult with an advanced solid tumor such as melanoma, head and neck, liver or kidney cancer. CDR3 bases: TGTGCCAGTAGTCCTAGCGGACCCGGCAGAGATACGCAGTATTTT. Its translation is CASSPSGPGRDTQYF.